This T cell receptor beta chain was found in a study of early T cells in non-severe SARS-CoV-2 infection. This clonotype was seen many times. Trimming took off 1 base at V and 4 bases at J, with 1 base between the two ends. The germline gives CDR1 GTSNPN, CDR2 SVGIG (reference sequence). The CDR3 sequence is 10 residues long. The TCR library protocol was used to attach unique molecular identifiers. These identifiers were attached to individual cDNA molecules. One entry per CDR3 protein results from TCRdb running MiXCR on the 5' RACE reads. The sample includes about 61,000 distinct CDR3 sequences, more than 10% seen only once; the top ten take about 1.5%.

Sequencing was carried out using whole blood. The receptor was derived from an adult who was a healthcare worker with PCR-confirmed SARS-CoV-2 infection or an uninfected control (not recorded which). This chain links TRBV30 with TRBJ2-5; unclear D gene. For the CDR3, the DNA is TGTGCCTGGAGTGCAGAGACCCAGTACTTC. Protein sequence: CAWSAETQYF.